This entry describes one TCR beta chain. Its antigen is still unknown. No base quality values were provided; no much bigger clone lies one nucleotide off. The record originates from a study of blood T cell repertoires in COVID-19 (TCRdb year 2020). In terms of the full investigation: The collaborator samples originated in the United States, Italy and Spain and spanned the acute and convalescent phases of COVID-19. The prospective study material was composed of cDNA or gDNA derived from T cells, B-cell-depleted T cells, or PBMCs. The dataset comprised deeply sampled blood TCRbeta repertoires from subjects exposed to, actively infected with, or recovered from COVID-19. The repertoires were made available in a free public database intended to serve as a resource for research on the immune response to SARS-CoV-2. Samples came from the ongoing ImmuneRACE study (first 160 participants) plus 1,254 subjects from 6 global collaborators. Sample metadata almost always included a de-identified subject ID, COVID-19 status, age in years and sex. Where HLA class I and class II types were available, the types were taken from metadata supplied by the sample provider, not from assay-based typing.

The immunoSEQ Assay, a bias-controlled multiplex PCR, was used to amplify TCRbeta CDR3 regions from genomic DNA. The paper's data handling went like this. The number of nucleated cells in each sample was estimated by amplification of reference gene primers within the assay. To quantify the absolute abundance of each unique TCRbeta CDR3 rearrangement, sequence reads were collapsed and filtered. For each sample, productive Simpson clonality was calculated as the square root of Simpson's diversity index across productive rearrangements. The source is immuneACCESS, and TCRdb retained only in-frame sequences with V and J called. Part of the clones is not carried over; for the studies checked, unresolved V genes explain less than half of this, and the remainder is unexplained. V and J calls plus clone size are reproduced from that table; the DNA served to infer D and trimming. Present in this sample are some 260,000 clones, around nine tenths of which were seen just once. The ten largest clonotypes hold around 0.99% of the sample.

Samples from volunteer blood donors who had recovered from COVID-19 were contributed by a second Seattle source. Whole blood was collected in K2EDTA tubes by collaborating institutions according to the institutions' own protocols. For TCRbeta analysis, collaborators shipped samples as frozen whole blood, isolated PBMCs, or DNA extracted from either of those sample types. Trimming at the junction amounts to 6 bases on V and 7 bases on J, and the germline ends lie 15 bases apart. The cysteine opens and the phenylalanine closes a CDR3 of 13 amino acids. The entry retains the CDR3 DNA only, 39 bases that are in frame from base 1. Taken from the germline V gene (reference sequence), the CDR1 and CDR2 loops are LNHDA and SQIVND. Beyond this particular receptor, the publication reports: How much clinical and demographic metadata was included differed by source and by participant, and the metadata was provided uncurated.

Sequences were obtained from peripheral blood. This TCR came from a woman aged 40-49 years who had recovered from COVID-19. Recombination linked TRBV19 to TRBJ1-2; a weak D assignment points to TRBD1 (5 bases agree). The nucleotides are TGTGCCAGTAGAGGCTCCCCCGGGGGTGGCTACACCTTC. This is translated as CASRGSPGGGYTF.